One and the same sample provided the 21 T cell receptor beta chains below, sequenced in a study of vaccination and CD4 T cells after COVID-19 (dated by TCRdb to between 2020 and 2023). The sample's treatment or condition label, decoded: approximately 11-day PBMC culture with coronavirus spike peptide pools or control peptides (ViraFEST assay). These receptors have no identified antigens. To prepare the library, PCR was applied. The data were produced on an Illumina iSeq 100. DNA from cultured CD4+ T cells was subjected to TCR sequencing with the Oncomine TCR Beta short-read assay at the Johns Hopkins FTIC core. The public reads were quality trimmed at Q25 with fastp and then assembled into clones with MiXCR by TCRdb, keeping productive beta chains. Records with the same CDR3 protein are collapsed into one entry carrying the most frequent genes and DNA. The sample yields 10,000 to 15,000 distinct CDR3 sequences; 52% were counted once. Of the sample, roughly 16% is held by the ten largest clones.

Sequenced input: CD4+ T cells from blood, cultured in vitro. The receptor source for this set is a human donor who had recovered from COVID-19.

The rearrangement links TRBV14 to TRBJ1-2; D not certain. The V end was cut by 0 bases, the J end by 5 bases, with 13 bases between. There are 15 residues in the CDR3. Germline values: CDR1 SGHDN, CDR2 FVKESK. The CDR3 loop is CASSQDRGQNYGYTF. As DNA, the CDR3 is TGTGCCAGCAGCCAAGATCGCGGGCAGAATTATGGCTACACCTTC.

This CDR3 is CASSSLTLGYTF. In nucleotides, the CDR3 is TGTGCCAGCAGTTCCTTAACATTAGGCTACACCTTC. The rearrangement joins TRBV28 to TRBJ1-2; D not certain. Trimming stripped 4 bases from V and 8 bases from J, with 11 bases between. The CDR3 is made up of 12 amino acids. Germline-derived CDR1 and CDR2 are MDHEN and SYDVKM.

CDR3 sequence (DNA): TGCAGTGCTAGAGATGCAGCCGGCACAGATACGCAGTATTTT. Translation: CSARDAAGTDTQYF. This chain joins TRBV20-1 and TRBJ2-3; D gene uncertain. The CDR3 runs to 14 residues. Deletions cut 0 bases from V and 1 base from J, with 8 bases between. Germline V gene sequence: CDR1 DFQATT, CDR2 SNEGSKA (reference sequence).

The rearrangement uses TRBV6-1 and TRBJ1-1, with D unresolved. V lost 10 bases to trimming and J lost 8 bases, with 14 bases between them. The V gene's germline CDR1 is MNHNS and CDR2 SASEGT. The CDR3 loop spans 11 amino acids. The CDR3 spells CATGSHGEAFF. The DNA of the CDR3 is TGTGCCACCGGGTCCCACGGCGAAGCTTTCTTT.

CDR3 residues: CASSAGWEHTDTQYF. In nucleotides, the CDR3 is TGTGCCAGCAGTGCGGGCTGGGAGCACACAGATACGCAGTATTTT. The chain couples TRBV6-2 or TRBV6-3 to TRBJ2-3, with TRBD2 as a possible D gene (5 bases). Germline V gene data show CDR1 as MNHEY and CDR2 as SVGEGT. V was trimmed by 5 bases and J by 2 bases, leaving 14 bases between them. This CDR3 comprises 15 residues.

The chain couples TRBV5-1 to TRBJ1-1; D might be TRBD1 (5 bases). Germline V gives CDR1 SGHRS, CDR2 YFSETQ. The V gene lost 3 bases and the J gene lost 5 bases, with 17 bases spanning the gap. There are 15 residues in the CDR3. CDR3 bases: TGCGCCAGCAGCTCGGGGGATAGGGTAGGTACTGAAGCTTTCTTT. Its translation is CASSSGDRVGTEAFF.

This clonotype came up a few times. V is TRBV20-1 and J is TRBJ2-7; 9 bases align to TRBD2. The CDR3 sequence is 14 residues long. V dropped 1 base and J dropped 5; count of bases not matched to a gene: 6. The germline V gene has CDR1 DFQATT and CDR2 SNEGSKA (reference sequence). DNA for the CDR3: TGCAGTGCTAGAGGTAGCGGGAGAATGGACGAGCAGTACTTC. This translates into CSARGSGRMDEQYF.

The chain joins TRBV3-1 to TRBJ2-5; 7 bases are shared with TRBD1. CDR3 size: 16 residues. Trimming cost V 4 bases and J 5 bases; bases outside gene matches: 13. Germline values: CDR1 LGHDT, CDR2 YNNKEL (reference sequence). DNA for the CDR3: TGTGCCAGCAGCCCATACAGGGGTGTTGCGCAGGAGACCCAGTACTTC. It encodes CASSPYRGVAQETQYF.

The V call is TRBV19, the J call TRBJ2-2; 7 positions agree with TRBD2. The trim removed 3 bases at V and 5 bases at J, leaving 6 bases unmatched. Germline V CDR1 and CDR2: LNHDA, SQIVND (reference sequence). The CDR3 has 15 amino acids. The DNA for the CDR3 is TGTGCCAGTAGTATGATGGCGGGAGTTACCGGGGAGCTGTTTTTT. Translation: CASSMMAGVTGELFF.

The chain combines TRBV5-6 with TRBJ2-5; weak D call: TRBD2 (5 bases). This CDR3 has 17 amino acids. The germline V gene has CDR1 SGHDT and CDR2 YYEEEE. Trimming left V 0 bases short and J 1 base short, with 16 bases between. CDR3 nucleotide sequence: TGTGCCAGCAGCTTGGGCCGGACCCGGGGTCGCCAAGAGACCCAGTACTTC. Protein sequence: CASSLGRTRGRQETQYF. Filled out from reference TRBV5-6 and TRBJ2-5, the complete variable domain reads DAGVTQSPTHLIKTRGQQVTLRCSPKSGHDTVSWYQQALGQGPQFIFQYYEEEERQRGNFPDRFSGHQFPNYSSELNVNALLLGDSALYLCASSLGRTRGRQETQYFGPGTRLLVL.

V usage is TRBV19 and J usage is TRBJ2-2; D not resolved. Trimming removed 3 bases at V and 4 bases at J, with 15 bases between. The CDR3 sequence is 16 residues long. Per the germline V gene, CDR1 is LNHDA and CDR2 is SQIVND (reference sequence). CDR3 amino acids: CASSISAHQGTGELFF. The CDR3 region has the DNA TGTGCCAGTAGTATCTCGGCCCATCAAGGCACCGGGGAGCTGTTTTTT.

This chain joins TRBV15 and TRBJ2-1, with 9 bases that match TRBD2. CDR1 LNHNV and CDR2 YYDKDF come from the germline V gene (reference sequence). Trimming removed 0 bases from V and 8 bases from J; junction bases left unmatched: 8. The length of the CDR3 is 16 residues. This CDR3 is CATSRDRSGSLYEQFF. For the CDR3, the DNA is TGTGCCACCAGCAGAGATCGTAGCGGGAGTCTATATGAGCAGTTCTTC.

This clonotype was observed a few times. V and J are TRBV20-1 and TRBJ1-1; D ambiguous. The germline gives CDR1 DFQATT, CDR2 SNEGSKA (reference sequence). There are 12 residues in the CDR3. V lost 3 bases to trimming and J lost 4 bases, with 9 bases between them. The CDR3 DNA sequence: TGCAGTGCTAGGGAGGGTAGCACTGAAGCTTTCTTT. Translated: CSAREGSTEAFF.

The chain joins TRBV15 to TRBJ2-2, with D possibly matching TRBD1 (5 bases). Trimming took off 5 bases at V and 7 bases at J, with 17 bases between the two ends. This CDR3 contains 15 residues. The germline gives CDR1 LNHNV, CDR2 YYDKDF (reference sequence). Written as DNA, the CDR3 is TGTGCCACCAGCGTTCGTATAGGGCAGGGCGGGGAGCTGTTTTTT. Translating gives CATSVRIGQGGELFF.

The chain uses TRBV7-2 and TRBJ1-4; D not certain. Germline V gene sequence: CDR1 SGHTA, CDR2 FQGNSA. Between the trimmed V and J ends, which lost 1 base and 8 bases, there was a span of 11 bases. The CDR3 is 14 amino acids. This CDR3 reads CASSLVLGGEKLFF. The DNA of the CDR3 is TGTGCCAGCAGCTTAGTTTTGGGAGGAGAAAAACTGTTTTTT.

This chain uses TRBV28 with TRBJ1-5; tentative D call: TRBD1 (6 bases). V shed 4 bases and J shed 5 bases, with 12 bases lying between them. This CDR3 contains 14 residues. The germline CDR1 and CDR2 sequences are MDHEN and SYDVKM. The CDR3 is CASSWGQGHQPQHF. In nucleotides, the CDR3 is TGTGCCAGCAGTTGGGGGCAGGGGCATCAGCCCCAGCATTTT.

This clonotype came up a few times. V gene TRBV4-2 combines with J gene TRBJ1-2; 9 nucleotides line up with TRBD1. V lost 4 bases and J lost 2; bases outside the gene matches: 8. This CDR3 has 16 amino acids. Germline V CDR1 and CDR2: LGHNA, YNFKEQ. CDR3 bases: TGTGCCAGCAGCCTTGGGACAGGGAATGTAAACTATGGCTACACCTTC. The encoded protein is CASSLGTGNVNYGYTF.

The gene calls are TRBV7-2 and TRBJ1-5; D not certain. The CDR3 consists of 17 residues. Trimming left V 1 base short and J 0 bases short, with 13 bases between. Germline CDR1 and CDR2: SGHTA and FQGNSA. CDR3 protein: CASSLVNVVYSNQPQHF. In nucleotides, the CDR3 is TGTGCCAGCAGCTTAGTGAATGTTGTTTATAGCAATCAGCCCCAGCATTTT.

This chain joins TRBV20-1 and TRBJ1-5, with 8 bases aligning to TRBD1. V shed 5 bases, J shed 1 base, and the junction held 7 bases outside the gene matches. Germline V gene data show CDR1 as DFQATT and CDR2 as SNEGSKA (reference sequence). CDR3 size: 15 residues. Here the CDR3 DNA reads TGCAGTGCTCTGGACAGGGAGAGAAGCAATCAGCCCCAGCATTTT. It encodes CSALDRERSNQPQHF.

By its share, this clonotype is medium-sized. The chain employs TRBV5-6 and TRBJ2-2; D is undetermined. CDR1 is SGHDT, CDR2 YYEEEE, per germline. CDR3 length: 14 amino acids. V was pared by 2 bases and J by 4 bases, with 9 bases between. As DNA, the CDR3 is TGTGCCAGCAGCTTTCGTTGGGCCACCGGGGAGCTGTTTTTT. Translated, it gives CASSFRWATGELFF.

This clonotype turned up a few times. J is TRBJ2-7 and V is TRBV2; the match to TRBD1 covers 9 bases. Germline V gives CDR1 SNHLY, CDR2 FYNNEI. The junction had 12 bases not matched to a gene; V was cut back by 1 base and J by 5 bases. This CDR3 has 17 amino acids. The CDR3 loop reads CASSEEMAGTGLDEQYF. The CDR3 bases are TGTGCCAGCAGTGAAGAGATGGCCGGGACAGGGCTCGACGAGCAGTACTTC.